One TCR beta chain is described in this entry. Germline assignment: CDR1 SGDLS and CDR2 YYNGEE. After removal of 1 base from V and 4 bases from J, the junction contained 7 bases not matched to a gene. The CDR3 is 15 amino acids. In the study's own analysis: Reference gene primer amplification in the assay estimated nucleated cell counts. Only in-frame clones appear in the TCRdb table, and some are missing; sequencing was by immunoSEQ multiplex PCR. D and trimming come from the DNA, and the V and J calls and clone size come from that table. The sample lists under 300,000 clones; approximately 85% were seen once. This entry comes from a study of blood T cell repertoires in COVID-19.

What was sequenced was peripheral blood. This receptor was taken from a woman aged 60-75 years with active or convalescent COVID-19. The chain carries TRBV9 and TRBJ1-2, with TRBD1 matching over 7 bases. CDR3 amino acids: CASSVTGEDFYGYTF. CDR3 in DNA: TGTGCCAGCAGCGTAACAGGGGAGGATTTCTATGGCTACACCTTC.